This TCR beta chain was identified during a study of T cells after yellow fever vaccination. Study-wide background: SMART-Seq v4 Ultra Low Input prepared the low-cell-number fractions.

The TCR cDNA carried a universal primer site and UMIs from 5'RACE template switching. TCRdb itself ran the 5' RACE reads through MiXCR, one entry per CDR3 protein. The sample consists of around 400,000 distinct CDR3 sequences, 11% of them appearing once. Note on this clonotype: The target antigen is unknown.

Trimming left V 6 bases short and J 3 bases short, with 11 bases between. The CDR3 spans 13 residues. The germline V gene encodes CDR1 MDHEN and CDR2 SYDVKM. Findings and limits, study-wide: The secondary response was weaker, and its peak arrived faster, on day 5 versus 15. A small proportion of clonotypes was detected in both the CD4 and CD8 compartments.

The receptor was isolated from a young man who received the YFV17D yellow fever vaccine. The specimen comprised PBMCs, sampled on the day of the first yellow fever vaccination. The V and J genes are TRBV28 and TRBJ1-2, with D perhaps TRBD1 (6 bases). The CDR3 bases are TGTGCCAGCAGATCACAGGGTGACTATGGCTACACCTTC. This gives the protein CASRSQGDYGYTF.